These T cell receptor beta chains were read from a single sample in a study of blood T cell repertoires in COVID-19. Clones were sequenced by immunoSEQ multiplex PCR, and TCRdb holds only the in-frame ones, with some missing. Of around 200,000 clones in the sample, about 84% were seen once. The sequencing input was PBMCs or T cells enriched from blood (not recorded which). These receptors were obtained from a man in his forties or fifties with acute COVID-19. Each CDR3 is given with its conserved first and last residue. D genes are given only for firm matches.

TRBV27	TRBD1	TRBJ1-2	CASSLIGGEDGYTF	TGTGCCAGCAGTTTAATAGGGGGCGAGGATGGCTACACCTTC
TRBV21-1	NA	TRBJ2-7	CASSMGRGNGSAYEQYF	TGTGCCAGCAGCATGGGGAGGGGGAACGGGAGCGCATACGAGCAGTACTTC
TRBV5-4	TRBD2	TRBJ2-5	CASKPGGGWQETQYF	TGTGCCAGCAAACCCGGGGGGGGATGGCAAGAGACCCAGTACTTC
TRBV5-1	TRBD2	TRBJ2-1	CASSFPPGTSGDSSYNEQFF	TGCGCCAGCAGCTTCCCACCCGGGACTAGCGGGGATAGCTCCTACAATGAGCAGTTCTTC
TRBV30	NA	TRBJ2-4	CAWSGGPENIQYF	TGTGCCTGGAGTGGGGGGCCGGAAAACATTCAGTACTTC
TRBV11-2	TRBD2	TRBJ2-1	CASRLAGDHNEQFF	TGTGCCAGCAGACTAGCGGGTGACCACAATGAGCAGTTCTTC
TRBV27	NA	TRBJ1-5	CASSFQGSGQPQHF	TGTGCCAGCAGTTTTCAGGGGTCGGGCCAGCCCCAGCATTTT
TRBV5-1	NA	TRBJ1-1	CASSSQGTEAFF	TGCGCCAGCAGCTCCCAGGGTACTGAAGCTTTCTTT
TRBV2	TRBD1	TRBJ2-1	CASGGTGYNEQFF	TGTGCCAGCGGGGGGACAGGGTACAATGAGCAGTTCTTC
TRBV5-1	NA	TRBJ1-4	CASSLGDMGSEKLFF	TGCGCCAGCAGCTTGGGAGACATGGGTAGTGAAAAACTGTTTTTT